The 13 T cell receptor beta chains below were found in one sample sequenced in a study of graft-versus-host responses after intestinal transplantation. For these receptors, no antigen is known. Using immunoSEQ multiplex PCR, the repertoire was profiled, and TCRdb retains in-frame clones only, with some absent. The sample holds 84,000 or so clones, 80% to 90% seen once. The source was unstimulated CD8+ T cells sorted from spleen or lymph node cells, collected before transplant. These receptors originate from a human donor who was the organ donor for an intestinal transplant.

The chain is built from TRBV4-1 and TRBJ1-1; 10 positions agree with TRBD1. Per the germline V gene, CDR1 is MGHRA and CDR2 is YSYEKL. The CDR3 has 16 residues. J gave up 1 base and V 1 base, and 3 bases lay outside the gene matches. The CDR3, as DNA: TGCGCCAGCAGCCAAGGGGGACAGGGGACGAACACTGAAGCTTTCTTT. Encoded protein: CASSQGGQGTNTEAFF.

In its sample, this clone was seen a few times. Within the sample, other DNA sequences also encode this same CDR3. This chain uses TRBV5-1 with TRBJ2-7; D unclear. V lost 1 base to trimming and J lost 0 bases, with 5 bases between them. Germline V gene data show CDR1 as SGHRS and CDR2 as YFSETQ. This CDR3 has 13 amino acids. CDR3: CASSLTASYEQYF. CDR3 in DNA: TGCGCCAGCAGCTTGACAGCCTCCTACGAGCAGTACTTC. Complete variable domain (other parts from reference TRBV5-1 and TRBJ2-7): KAGVTQTPRYLIKTRGQQVTLSCSPISGHRSVSWYQQTPGQGLQFLFEYFSETQRNKGNFPGRFSGRQFSNSRSEMNVSTLELGDSALYLCASSLTASYEQYFGPGTRLTVT.

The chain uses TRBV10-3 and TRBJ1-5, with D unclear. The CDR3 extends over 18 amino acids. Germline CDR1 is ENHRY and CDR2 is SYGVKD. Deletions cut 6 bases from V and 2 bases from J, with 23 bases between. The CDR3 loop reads CAIRRGTLRTRGNQPQHF. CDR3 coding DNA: TGTGCCATCAGGCGAGGAACTCTACGGACGCGGGGCAATCAGCCCCAGCATTTT.

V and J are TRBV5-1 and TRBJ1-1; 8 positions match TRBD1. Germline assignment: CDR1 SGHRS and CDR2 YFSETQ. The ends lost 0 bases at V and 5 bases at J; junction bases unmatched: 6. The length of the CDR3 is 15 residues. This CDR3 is CASSLGPRGRTEAFF. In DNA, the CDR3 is TGCGCCAGCAGCTTGGGACCCAGGGGGCGGACTGAAGCTTTCTTT.

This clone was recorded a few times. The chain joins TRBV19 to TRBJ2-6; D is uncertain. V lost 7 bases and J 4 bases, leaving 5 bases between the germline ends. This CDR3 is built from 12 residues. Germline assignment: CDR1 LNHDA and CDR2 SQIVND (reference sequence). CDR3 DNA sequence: TGTGCCAGTAACGGGGGGGCCAACGTCCTGACTTTC. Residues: CASNGGANVLTF.

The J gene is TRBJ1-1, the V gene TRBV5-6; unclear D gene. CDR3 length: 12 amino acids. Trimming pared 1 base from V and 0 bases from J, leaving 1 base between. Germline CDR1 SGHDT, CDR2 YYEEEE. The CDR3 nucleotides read TGTGCCAGCAGCTTGCTGAACACTGAAGCTTTCTTT. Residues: CASSLLNTEAFF.

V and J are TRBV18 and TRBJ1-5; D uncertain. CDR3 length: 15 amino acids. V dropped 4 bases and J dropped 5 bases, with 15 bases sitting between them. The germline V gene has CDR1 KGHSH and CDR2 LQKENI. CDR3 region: CASSRGRLEYQPQHF. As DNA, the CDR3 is TGTGCCAGCTCACGTGGACGGCTCGAGTATCAGCCCCAGCATTTT.

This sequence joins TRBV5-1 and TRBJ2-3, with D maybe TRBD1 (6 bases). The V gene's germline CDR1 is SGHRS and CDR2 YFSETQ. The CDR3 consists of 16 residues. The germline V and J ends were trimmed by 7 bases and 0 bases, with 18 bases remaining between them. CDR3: CASSRPDRSSTDTQYF. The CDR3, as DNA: TGCGCCAGCTCGCGTCCCGACAGGTCGAGCACAGATACGCAGTATTTT. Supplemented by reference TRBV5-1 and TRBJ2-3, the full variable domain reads KAGVTQTPRYLIKTRGQQVTLSCSPISGHRSVSWYQQTPGQGLQFLFEYFSETQRNKGNFPGRFSGRQFSNSRSEMNVSTLELGDSALYLCASSRPDRSSTDTQYFGPGTRLTVL.

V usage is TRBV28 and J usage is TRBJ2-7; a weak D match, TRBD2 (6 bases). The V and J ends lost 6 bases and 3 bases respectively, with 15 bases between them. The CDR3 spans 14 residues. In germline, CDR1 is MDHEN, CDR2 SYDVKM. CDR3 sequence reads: CASRLVGGDYEQYF. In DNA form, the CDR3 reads TGTGCCAGCAGGTTGGTTGGCGGGGACTACGAGCAGTACTTC.

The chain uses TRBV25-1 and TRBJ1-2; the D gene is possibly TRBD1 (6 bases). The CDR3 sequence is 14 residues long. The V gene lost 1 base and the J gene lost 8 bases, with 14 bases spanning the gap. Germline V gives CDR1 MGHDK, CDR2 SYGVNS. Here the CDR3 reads CASSESGVLGGYTF. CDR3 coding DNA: TGTGCCAGCAGTGAATCAGGGGTTCTGGGCGGCTACACCTTC.

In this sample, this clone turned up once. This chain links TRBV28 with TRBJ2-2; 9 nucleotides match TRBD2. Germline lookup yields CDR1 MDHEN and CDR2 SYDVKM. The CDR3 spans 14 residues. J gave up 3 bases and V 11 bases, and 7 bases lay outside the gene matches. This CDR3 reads CAAESGGYTGELFF. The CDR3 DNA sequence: TGTGCCGCAGAGAGCGGGGGGTACACCGGGGAGCTGTTTTTT.

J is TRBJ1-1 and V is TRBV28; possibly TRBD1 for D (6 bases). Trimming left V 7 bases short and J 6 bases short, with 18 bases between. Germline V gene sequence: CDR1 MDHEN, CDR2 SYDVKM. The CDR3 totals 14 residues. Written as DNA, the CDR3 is TGTGCCAGCATCCAAACGGGGGGGGGCTCTGAAGCTTTCTTT. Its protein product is CASIQTGGGSEAFF.

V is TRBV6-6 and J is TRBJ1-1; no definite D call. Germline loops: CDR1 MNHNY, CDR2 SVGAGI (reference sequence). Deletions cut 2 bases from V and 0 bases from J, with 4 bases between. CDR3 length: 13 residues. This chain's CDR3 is CASSYNLNTEAFF. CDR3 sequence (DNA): TGTGCCAGCAGTTACAATTTGAACACTGAAGCTTTCTTT.